This entry concerns a single TCR beta chain. This sample's time point: newly diagnosed GD, antithyroid drugs for less than 3 months. The TCR library was prepared using RNA isolated from PBMCs. Construction of TCR beta libraries relied on iRepertoire HTBI primers and on Arm-PCR targeting CDR3 regions. TCRdb re-called the multiplex PCR reads through MiXCR, storing one row per CDR3 protein. Of around 480,000 distinct CDR3 sequences listed, about 15% are singletons. Germline CDR1 is WSHSY and CDR2 is SAAADI. With 6 bases removed from V and 7 bases from J, the gap between germline ends came to 18 bases. There are 15 residues in the CDR3. The data were obtained in a study of regulatory T cells in long-lasting Graves disease. The sample also formed part of further work on T cells in Graves' hyperthyroidism and ophthalmopathy.

The sample in question was peripheral blood mononuclear cells (PBMCs), obtained at new diagnosis, from a patient treated with antithyroid drugs. The chain has TRBV10-2 and TRBJ1-4; weak D call: TRBD1 (5 bases). The clonotype originates from a woman aged 35-60 years with Graves disease. The DNA for the CDR3 is TGCGCCAGCAGAAAGGACACAGGTCGGGGTGAAAAACTGTTTTTT. This sequence encodes CASRKDTGRGEKLFF.